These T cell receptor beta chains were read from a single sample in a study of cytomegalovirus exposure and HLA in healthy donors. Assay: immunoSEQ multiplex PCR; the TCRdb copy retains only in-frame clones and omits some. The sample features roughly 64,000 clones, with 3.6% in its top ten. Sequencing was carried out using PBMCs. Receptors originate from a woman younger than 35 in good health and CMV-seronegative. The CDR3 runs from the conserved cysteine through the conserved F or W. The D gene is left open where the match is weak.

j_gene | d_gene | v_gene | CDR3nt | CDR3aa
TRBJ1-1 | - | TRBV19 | TGTGCCAGTAGTAACAGGGAAGCTTTCTTT | CASSNREAFF
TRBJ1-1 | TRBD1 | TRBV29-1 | TGCAGCGTTGGACCACAGGGACAGGGGCAGAACACTGAAGATTTCTTT | CSVGPQGQGQNTEDFF
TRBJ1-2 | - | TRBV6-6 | TGTGCCAGCGCCGAACAAGCGGCCCGAGGCTACACCTTC | CASAEQAARGYTF
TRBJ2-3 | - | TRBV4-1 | TGCGCCAGCAGCCAGAGGGAAGCGCGGGGAGACGATACGCAGTATTTT | CASSQREARGDDTQYF
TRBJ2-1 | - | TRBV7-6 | TGTGCCAGCAGCTTATGGAGTATTGGCAATGAGCAGTTCTTC | CASSLWSIGNEQFF
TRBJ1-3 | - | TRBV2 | TGTGCCAGCACTTTATCTTCTGGAAACACCATATATTTT | CASTLSSGNTIYF
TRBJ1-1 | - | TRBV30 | TGTGCCTGGAGTGAATATAAGAACACTGAAGCTTTCTTT | CAWSEYKNTEAFF
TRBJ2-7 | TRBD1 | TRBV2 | TGTGCCAGCAGTGACGGACAGGGAGCGGCGCAGTACTTC | CASSDGQGAAQYF
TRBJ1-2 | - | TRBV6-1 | TGTGCCAGCAGTGAAGCCACCGGGGAGGGGGGATATGGCTACACCTTC | CASSEATGEGGYGYTF
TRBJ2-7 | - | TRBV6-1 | TGTGCCAGCCTCACTCCTCCCGAGCAGTACTTC | CASLTPPEQYF
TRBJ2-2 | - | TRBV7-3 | TGTGCCAGCAGCCCCCTCAGCACCGGGGAGCTGTTTTTT | CASSPLSTGELFF
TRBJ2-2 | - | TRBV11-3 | TGTGCCAGCAGCTTAGATCCGTTCGGGGAGCTGTTTTTT | CASSLDPFGELFF
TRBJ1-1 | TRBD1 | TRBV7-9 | TGTGCCAGCAGGCCCCTGACAGGGTCCACTGAAGCTTTCTTT | CASRPLTGSTEAFF
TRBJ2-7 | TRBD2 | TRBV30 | TGTGCCTGGAGTGTAGGGTTAGCGGGCCCCTACGAGCAGTACTTC | CAWSVGLAGPYEQYF
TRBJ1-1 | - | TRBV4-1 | TGCGCCAGCAGCCAAAATCCATCCAGGGATTACGCTGAAGCTTTCTTT | CASSQNPSRDYAEAFF
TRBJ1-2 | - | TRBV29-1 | TGCAGCGTTGAAGACGAGGGTTCTAACTATGGCTACACCTTC | CSVEDEGSNYGYTF
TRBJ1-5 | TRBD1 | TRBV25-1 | TGTGCCAGCAGTCAACAGGGGTCGGGCAATCAGCCCCAGCATTTT | CASSQQGSGNQPQHF
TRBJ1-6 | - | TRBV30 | TGTGCCGGGGGGTTGGGCCGGAGTTCCTATAATTCACCCCTACACTTT | CAGGLGRSSYNSPLHF
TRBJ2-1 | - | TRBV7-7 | TGTGCTAGCAGCTCAGGGAGACTAGTTTCCGACAATGAGCAGTTCTTC | CASSSGRLVSDNEQFF
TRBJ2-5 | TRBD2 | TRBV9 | TGTGCCAGCAGCGTTGCTGCGGGACTAGCGGGGGGTGGGGAGACCCAGTACTTC | CASSVAAGLAGGGETQYF
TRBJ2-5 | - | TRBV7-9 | TGTGCCATGGGGACTCAGCAAGAGACCCAGTACTTC | CAMGTQQETQYF
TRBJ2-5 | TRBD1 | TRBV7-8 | TGTGCCAGCAGCCTACAGGGGTTCGGAGAGACCCAGTACTTC | CASSLQGFGETQYF
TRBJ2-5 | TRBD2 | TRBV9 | TGTGCCAGCAGCCCCAGACTAGCGGGAGGGGAGACCCAGTACTTC | CASSPRLAGGETQYF
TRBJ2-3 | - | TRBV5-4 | TGTGCCAGCAGCTCATACCGGGACTCCCACACAGATACGCAGTATTTT | CASSSYRDSHTDTQYF
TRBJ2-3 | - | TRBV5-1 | TGCGCCAGCAGCTTGGTCCAAGCTAGGTTCGCAGATACGCAGTATTTT | CASSLVQARFADTQYF
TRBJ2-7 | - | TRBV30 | TGTGCCGGGAGCTCCCCCGGACTACCGCCCTACGAGCAGTACTTC | CAGSSPGLPPYEQYF
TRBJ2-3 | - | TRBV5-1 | TGCGCCAGCAGCTCTGGGGGGTCAAACACAGATACGCAGTATTTT | CASSSGGSNTDTQYF
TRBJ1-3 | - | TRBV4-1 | TGCGCCAGCAGCCAACCGAGCAGGCAAGGAAACACCATATATTTT | CASSQPSRQGNTIYF
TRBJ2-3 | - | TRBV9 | TGTGCCAGCAGCGTTATTAGTTGGGATACGCAGTATTTT | CASSVISWDTQYF
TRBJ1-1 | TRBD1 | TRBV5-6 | TGTGCCAGCAGCCTCCCTGGGGACAGCGGAGCTTTCTTT | CASSLPGDSGAFF
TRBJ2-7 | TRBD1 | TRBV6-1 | TGTGCCAGCAGAGCTACCGGGACAGGGATTGACGAGCAGTACTTC | CASRATGTGIDEQYF
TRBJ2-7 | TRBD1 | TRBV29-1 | TGCAGCGTTGTGGCTCCAGGGGGCGAGCAGTACTTC | CSVVAPGGEQYF
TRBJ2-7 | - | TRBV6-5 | TGTGCCAGCAGTGACCTTTCGGGGCAGTACTTC | CASSDLSGQYF
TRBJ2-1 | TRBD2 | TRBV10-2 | TGCGCCAGCAGTTATCGGACTAGCGTGGCATACAATGAGCAGTTCTTC | CASSYRTSVAYNEQFF
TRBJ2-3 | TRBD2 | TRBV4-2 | TGTGCCAGCAGCCAAGATGGCGGGAGAGGCGCAGATACGCAGTATTTT | CASSQDGGRGADTQYF
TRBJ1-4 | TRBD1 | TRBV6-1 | TGTGCCAGCAGTGCCGGGACAGGGGGCCGTGGGGAAAAACTGTTTTTT | CASSAGTGGRGEKLFF
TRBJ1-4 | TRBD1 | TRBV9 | TGTGCCAGCAGCCCGGGGGACAGCTACAATGAAAAACTGTTTTTT | CASSPGDSYNEKLFF
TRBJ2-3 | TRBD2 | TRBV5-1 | TGCGCCAGCATGGGGAAGGTAGCGGGACCTTCAGATACGCAGTATTTT | CASMGKVAGPSDTQYF